This T cell receptor beta chain stems from a study of blood T cell repertoires in COVID-19. Study-wide context: COVID-19 samples collected from the United States, Italy and Spain covered acute and convalescent phases. The analysed material was cDNA or gDNA that came from T cells, B-cell-depleted T cells, or PBMCs.

Concerning this clone itself: This sample also contains other DNA sequences that code for the same CDR3.

Methods used by the authors: For nucleated cells, counts were estimated from reference gene primer amplification. Assay used: immunoSEQ multiplex PCR; TCRdb lists only in-frame clones, some missing. The V and J calls and the clone size are those of that table, but D and trimming were determined from the DNA. The table records about 170,000 clones, over 75% of them present only once. Trimming took off 3 bases at V and 0 bases at J, with 10 bases between the two ends. Germline CDR1 reads SGHRS; CDR2 reads YFSETQ. This CDR3 is built from 14 residues. This chain joins TRBV5-1 and TRBJ2-7; TRBD1 is a possible D gene (6 bases). This TCR derives from a man aged 55 to 69 who had recovered from COVID-19. The specimen sequenced was peripheral blood. The chain's CDR3 is CASSSGTPSYEQYF. For the CDR3, the DNA is TGCGCCAGCAGCTCCGGGACACCCTCCTACGAGCAGTACTTC.